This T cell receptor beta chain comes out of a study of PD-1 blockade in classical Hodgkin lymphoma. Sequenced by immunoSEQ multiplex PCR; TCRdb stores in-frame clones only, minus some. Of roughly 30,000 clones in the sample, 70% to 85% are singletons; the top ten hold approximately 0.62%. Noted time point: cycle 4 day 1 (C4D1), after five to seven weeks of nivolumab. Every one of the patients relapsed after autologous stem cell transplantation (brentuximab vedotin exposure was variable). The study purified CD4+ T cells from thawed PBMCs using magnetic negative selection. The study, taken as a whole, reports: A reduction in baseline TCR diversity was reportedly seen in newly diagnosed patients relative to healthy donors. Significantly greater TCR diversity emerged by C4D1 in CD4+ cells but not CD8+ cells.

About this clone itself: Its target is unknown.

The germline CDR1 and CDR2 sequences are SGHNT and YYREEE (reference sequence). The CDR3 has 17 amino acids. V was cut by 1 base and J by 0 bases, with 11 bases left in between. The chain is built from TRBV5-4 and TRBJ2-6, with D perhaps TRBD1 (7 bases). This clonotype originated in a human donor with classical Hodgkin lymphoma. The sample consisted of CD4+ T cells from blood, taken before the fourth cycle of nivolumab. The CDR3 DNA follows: TGTGCCAGCAGCTTGCTCAGGGGGGCCTCTGGGGCCAACGTCCTGACTTTC. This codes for CASSLLRGASGANVLTF.